The 29 T cell receptor beta chains below all came from one sample that was sequenced in a study of identical twins. MiXCR, run by TCRdb on the 5' RACE reads, gives a single entry per CDR3 protein. In the table there are 500,000 or so distinct CDR3 sequences, 13% to 15% of which are singletons. This same sample was also part of a study on yellow fever vaccine responses in identical twins.

Sequencing input: CD4+ T cells sorted from blood. The source of these receptors is a woman younger than 30 in good health.

Only a few counts were recorded for this clonotype. The J gene is TRBJ1-6, the V gene TRBV6-2 or TRBV6-3; D is unclear. V lost 0 bases and J lost 8, with 5 bases in between. The CDR3 spans 13 residues. Germline values: CDR1 MNHEY, CDR2 SVGEGT. The CDR3 DNA reads as TGTGCCAGCAGTTACTCGGAATATTCACCCCTCCACTTT. This encodes CASSYSEYSPLHF.

J is TRBJ2-1 and V is TRBV14, with D perhaps matching TRBD2 (6 bases). V lost 5 bases, J lost 5 bases, and 19 bases lay in between. Looked up from germline, CDR1 is SGHDN and CDR2 is FVKESK. There are 16 residues in the CDR3. CDR3 DNA sequence: TGTGCCAGCAGCACCTACCGGGACTCAATGAACAATGAGCAGTTCTTC. It encodes CASSTYRDSMNNEQFF.

This clonotype showed up just a few times. The chain couples TRBV20-1 to TRBJ2-7; 9 bases line up with TRBD2. The ends lost 3 bases at V and 3 bases at J; junction bases unmatched: 6. Germline-derived CDR1 and CDR2 are DFQATT and SNEGSKA (reference sequence). The CDR3 totals 14 residues. The CDR3 is CSARGMREGYEQYF. The CDR3 DNA is TGCAGTGCTAGGGGTATGCGGGAGGGCTACGAGCAGTACTTC.

The rearrangement joins TRBV6-6 to TRBJ2-2; D might be TRBD2 (5 bases). V lost 7 bases to trimming and J lost 6 bases, with 12 bases between them. Germline CDR1 reads MNHNY; CDR2 reads SVGAGI (reference sequence). This CDR3 comprises 13 residues. The CDR3 loop is CASKSPGSGELFF. The CDR3 nucleotides read TGTGCCAGCAAGAGTCCGGGGTCCGGGGAGCTGTTTTTT.

Worth noting for this clonotype: A read error may account for a junction end that differs from germline. This rearrangement joins TRBV2 to TRBJ2-6; D call uncertain. Germline V CDR1 and CDR2: SNHLY, FYNNEI. The CDR3 sequence is 15 residues long. CDR3 region: CASSEGQHRANVLTF. The CDR3, as DNA: TGTGCCAGCAGCGAAGGGCAGCATAGGGCCAACGTCCTGACTTTC.

This clonotype was recorded many times. V gene TRBV5-1 combines with J gene TRBJ2-1, with 8 bases lining up with TRBD1. Germline loops: CDR1 SGHRS, CDR2 YFSETQ. The CDR3 runs 14 residues. Unmatched junction bases numbered 0, after V lost 0 bases and J lost 4 bases. The CDR3 loop is CASSLGQGYNEQFF. CDR3 sequence (DNA): TGCGCCAGCAGCTTGGGACAGGGGTACAATGAGCAGTTCTTC.

The chain joins TRBV6-2 or TRBV6-3 to TRBJ2-5, with D perhaps given as TRBD1 or TRBD2 (5 bases each). The germline gives CDR1 MNHEY, CDR2 SVGEGT. The CDR3 covers 13 residues. V shed 2 bases and J shed 5 bases, with 9 bases lying between them. CDR3: CASSYRDGETQYF. The CDR3 DNA follows: TGTGCCAGCAGTTACAGGGACGGCGAGACCCAGTACTTC.

The chain is built from TRBV15 and TRBJ1-5; D remains unclear. The length of the CDR3 is 14 residues. The V end was cut by 3 bases, the J end by 3 bases, with 9 bases between. CDR1 LNHNV and CDR2 YYDKDF come from the germline V gene (reference sequence). DNA for the CDR3: TGTGCCACCAGCAGTACGCAGGCCAATCAGCCCCAGCATTTT. Protein: CATSSTQANQPQHF.

This chain's CDR3 is CASSGRAPSGSGGQFF. For the CDR3, the DNA is TGTGCCAGCAGCGGACGGGCGCCTAGCGGGAGCGGTGGGCAGTTCTTC. The chain recombines TRBV28 with TRBJ2-1; TRBD2 aligns across 10 bases. V shed 6 bases, J shed 12 bases, and the junction held 17 bases outside the gene matches. The CDR3 runs to 16 residues. The germline V gene encodes CDR1 MDHEN and CDR2 SYDVKM.

This clonotype was detected only a few times. The V and J genes are TRBV5-1 and TRBJ2-7, with TRBD2 matching over 10 bases. This CDR3 comprises 16 residues. Germline loops: CDR1 SGHRS, CDR2 YFSETQ. Losses at the gene ends were 4 bases for V and 5 bases for J; bases not matched to a gene: 12. CDR3 sequence (DNA): TGCGCCAGCAGCCCCTCTAGCGGGGGAATATCCCACGAGCAGTACTTC. Residues: CASSPSSGGISHEQYF.

The chain uses TRBV14 and TRBJ2-1; 10 positions agree with TRBD2. Germline V CDR1 and CDR2: SGHDN, FVKESK. The V gene end was trimmed by 6 bases and the J gene end by 13 bases; junction bases not matched to a gene: 15. CDR3 size: 15 residues. The CDR3 loop reads CASSSTSGVLKKQFF. As DNA, the CDR3 is TGTGCCAGCAGTTCTACTAGCGGGGTCCTTAAAAAACAGTTCTTC.

This chain connects TRBV7-2 to TRBJ2-3; TRBD2 is a possible D gene (5 bases). The V gene's germline CDR1 is SGHTA and CDR2 FQGNSA. V was pared by 4 bases and J by 4 bases, with 15 bases between. CDR3 size: 15 residues. The CDR3 DNA is TGTGCCAGCAGCTCCTTCGGGGTGGCTGCAGATACGCAGTATTTT. Translating gives CASSSFGVAADTQYF.

This clonotype was counted a few times. The chain couples TRBV5-1 to TRBJ2-7; 12 bases map to TRBD2. This CDR3 spans 15 amino acids. Germline V CDR1 and CDR2: SGHRS, YFSETQ. J was trimmed by 3 bases and V by 3 bases; bases with no gene match: 4. The CDR3 loop reads CASSSGLAGFYEQYF. The CDR3 bases are TGCGCCAGCAGCTCCGGACTAGCGGGATTCTACGAGCAGTACTTC.

The sample holds a few counts of this clonotype. The chain recombines TRBV6-5 with TRBJ2-1; the D is unclear. This CDR3 has 12 amino acids. CDR1 is MNHEY and CDR2 is SVGAGI in the germline V gene. With 3 bases removed from V and 9 bases from J, the gap between germline ends came to 9 bases. The CDR3 DNA is TGTGCCAGCAGTTATCCACCGGCTGAGCAGTTCTTC. Its translation is CASSYPPAEQFF.

This clonotype came up a few times. The V call is TRBV15, the J call TRBJ2-1; the match to TRBD1 covers 9 bases. V was clipped by 4 bases and J by 7 bases; unmatched bases: 5. The CDR3 consists of 14 residues. CDR1 LNHNV and CDR2 YYDKDF come from the germline V gene (reference sequence). The chain's CDR3 is CATSTGTGWNEQFF. The CDR3 DNA reads as TGTGCCACCAGCACCGGGACAGGGTGGAATGAGCAGTTCTTC.

The chain is built from TRBV10-3 and TRBJ2-3, with TRBD2 identical over 12 bases. The CDR3 runs 15 residues. Germline CDR1 reads ENHRY; CDR2 reads SYGVKD. J gave up 4 bases and V 10 bases, and 9 bases lay outside the gene matches. This CDR3 is CATEGLAGGPDTQYF. CDR3 bases: TGTGCCACTGAGGGACTAGCGGGCGGCCCAGATACGCAGTATTTT.

The J gene is TRBJ2-4, the V gene TRBV4-1; D is unresolved. Germline V gene data show CDR1 as MGHRA and CDR2 as YSYEKL. Trimming removed 0 bases from V and 0 bases from J, with 15 bases in between. The CDR3 spans 18 residues. The CDR3 sequence is CASSQDLRRVLAKNIQYF. CDR3 coding DNA: TGCGCCAGCAGCCAAGACCTGAGACGAGTTCTAGCCAAAAACATTCAGTACTTC.

This clonotype was recorded a few times. V and J are TRBV12-3 or TRBV12-4 and TRBJ1-6, with TRBD1 as a possible D gene (6 bases). V was shortened by 6 bases and J by 8 bases, with 14 bases between the two germline ends. The CDR3 sequence is 14 residues long. The CDR3 loop is CASRNYRDDSPLHF. DNA of the CDR3: TGTGCCAGCAGAAACTACAGGGATGATTCACCCCTCCACTTT.

This clonotype was detected ten times or more. The CDR3 is CASSQETYEQYF. CDR3 coding DNA: TGTGCCAGCAGCCAAGAAACCTACGAGCAGTACTTC. The V gene is TRBV3-1, the J gene TRBJ2-7, with D unresolved. Trimming left V 0 bases short and J 2 bases short, with 2 bases between. Germline V gene data show CDR1 as LGHDT and CDR2 as YNNKEL (reference sequence). This CDR3 is 12 amino acids long.

This rearrangement joins TRBV20-1 to TRBJ2-1; the D gene could be TRBD1 or TRBD2 (5 bases each). Germline-derived CDR1 and CDR2 are DFQATT and SNEGSKA (reference sequence). The V and J ends lost 3 bases and 3 bases respectively, with 15 bases between them. The CDR3 is made up of 15 amino acids. CDR3 protein: CSASPGDRGYNEQFF. As DNA, the CDR3 is TGCAGTGCTAGCCCCGGGGATAGGGGCTACAATGAGCAGTTCTTC.

At least ten counts were recorded for this clonotype. The V call is TRBV7-3, the J call TRBJ1-4, with a tentative D call TRBD1 (6 bases). CDR3 length equals 16 residues. From germline, CDR1 is SGHTA and CDR2 FQGTGA. With 4 bases removed from V and 0 bases from J, the gap between germline ends came to 12 bases. The CDR3 sequence is CASSYFPGATNEKLFF. The CDR3 region has the DNA TGTGCCAGCAGCTATTTTCCAGGGGCAACTAATGAAAAACTGTTTTTT.

The chain uses TRBV27 and TRBJ2-7; D is perhaps TRBD1 (7 bases). CDR1 and CDR2 from the germline V gene are MNHEY and SMNVEV (reference sequence). V lost 5 bases and J 5 bases, leaving 16 bases between the germline ends. This CDR3 comprises 14 residues. CDR3 sequence (DNA): TGTGCCAGCAGTGAGTACAGGGGAGGTCACGAGCAGTACTTC. Protein sequence: CASSEYRGGHEQYF.

V and J are TRBV20-1 and TRBJ1-2; no clear D gene. This CDR3 is 11 amino acids long. Trimming left V 3 bases short and J 4 bases short, with 6 bases between. Germline V gene lookup returns CDR1 DFQATT and CDR2 SNEGSKA (reference sequence). In nucleotides, the CDR3 is TGCAGTGCTAGTTACAGCTATGGCTACACCTTC. Translated: CSASYSYGYTF.

This clonotype was seen more than once but under ten times. The genes are TRBV2 and TRBJ2-7; a possible D gene is TRBD1 (6 bases). Germline lookup yields CDR1 SNHLY and CDR2 FYNNEI. Trimming removed 11 bases at V and 2 bases at J, with 13 bases between. The CDR3 runs to 12 residues. CDR3 loop: CACKGGTYEQYF. For the CDR3, the DNA is TGTGCCTGTAAAGGGGGTACCTACGAGCAGTACTTC.

The chain uses TRBV4-2 and TRBJ2-5; 8 nucleotides match TRBD2. V shed 2 bases, J shed 2 bases, and the junction held 7 bases outside the gene matches. This CDR3 region has 16 residues. Germline values: CDR1 LGHNA, CDR2 YNFKEQ. CDR3: CASSQLTGGTQETQYF. The CDR3 DNA is TGTGCCAGCAGCCAACTGACGGGGGGGACTCAAGAGACCCAGTACTTC.

This rearrangement joins TRBV6-2 or TRBV6-3 to TRBJ2-5; D is possibly TRBD2 (5 bases). CDR3 size: 16 residues. CDR1 and CDR2 from the germline V gene are MNHEY and SVGEGT. V dropped 8 bases and J dropped 2 bases, with 21 bases sitting between them. CDR3 nucleotide sequence: TGTGCCAGCCGTAGACGAGAGGGAGCGAGGCAAGAGACCCAGTACTTC. This encodes CASRRREGARQETQYF.

The J gene is TRBJ1-3, the V gene TRBV7-6; D may be TRBD1 (6 bases). Trimming cost V 1 base and J 2 bases, with 18 bases left between them. Germline V gives CDR1 SGHVS, CDR2 FNYEAQ. This CDR3 contains 18 residues. In DNA, the CDR3 is TGTGCCAGCAGCTTAGAAGTAGGAACAGGGTATACTGGAAACACCATATATTTT. Its translation is CASSLEVGTGYTGNTIYF. Supplemented by reference TRBV7-6 and TRBJ1-3, the full variable domain reads GAGVSQSPRYKVTKRGQDVALRCDPISGHVSLYWYRQALGQGPEFLTYFNYEAQQDKSGLPNDRFSAERPEGSISTLTIQRTEQRDSAMYRCASSLEVGTGYTGNTIYFGEGSWLTVV.

The chain recombines TRBV11-2 with TRBJ2-7, with D perhaps assigned TRBD1 or TRBD2 (5 bases each). In germline, CDR1 is SGHAT, CDR2 FQNNGV. Trimming cost V 5 bases and J 7 bases, with 27 bases left between them. CDR3 length equals 17 residues. CDR3 sequence (DNA): TGTGCCAGCAGCCCAGGTGGGACCCCGTCTGGTATGGGAGAGCAGTACTTC. Its translation is CASSPGGTPSGMGEQYF.

The chain employs TRBV20-1 and TRBJ2-7, with 7 nucleotides matching TRBD1. This CDR3 has 14 residues. After removal of 6 bases from V and 0 bases from J, the junction contained 8 bases not matched to a gene. Germline CDR1 reads DFQATT; CDR2 reads SNEGSKA (reference sequence). The CDR3 nucleotides read TGCAGTGCAGAGGGACAGACAATCTCCTACGAGCAGTACTTC. This encodes CSAEGQTISYEQYF.